The 27 T cell receptor beta chains given below trace back to one sample, sequenced in a study of blood T cell repertoires in COVID-19. Assay used: immunoSEQ multiplex PCR; TCRdb lists only in-frame clones, some missing. The table shows about 340,000 clones, with around 86% occurring only once. The sequenced sample was peripheral blood. The receptors come from a woman aged 45-65 years with COVID-19, enrolled during active disease.

The chain has TRBV7-8 and TRBJ2-7; no clear D. CDR3 length equals 14 residues. Germline loops: CDR1 SGHVS, CDR2 FQNEAQ. V lost 1 base, J lost 0 bases, and 7 bases lay in between. For the CDR3, the DNA is TGTGCCAGCAGCTTAGGCGCCTACTCCTACGAGCAGTACTTC. Protein product: CASSLGAYSYEQYF.

This clone was seen once. This CDR3 is CATSGGSLPYEQYF. The CDR3 nucleotides read TGTGCCACCAGTGGAGGCAGCCTACCCTACGAGCAGTACTTC. The chain uses TRBV24-1 and TRBJ2-7, with no clear D. Trimming stripped 5 bases from V and 2 bases from J, with 12 bases between. The CDR3 length is 14 residues. CDR1 is KGHDR and CDR2 is SFDVKD in the germline V gene.

The chain links TRBV7-6 to TRBJ2-5, with 9 bases that match TRBD2. The V gene's germline CDR1 is SGHVS and CDR2 FNYEAQ. This CDR3 contains 15 residues. The junction had 9 bases not matched to a gene; V was cut back by 5 bases and J by 5 bases. The CDR3 DNA sequence: TGTGCCAGCAGCCCCGGGATAGCGGGAGTGGAGACCCAGTACTTC. It is translated as CASSPGIAGVETQYF. The whole variable domain, filled in from reference TRBV7-6 and TRBJ2-5, reads GAGVSQSPRYKVTKRGQDVALRCDPISGHVSLYWYRQALGQGPEFLTYFNYEAQQDKSGLPNDRFSAERPEGSISTLTIQRTEQRDSAMYRCASSPGIAGVETQYFGPGTRLLVL.

The gene calls are TRBV18 and TRBJ2-7, with 10 bases fitting TRBD1. Germline CDR1 KGHSH, CDR2 LQKENI. The CDR3 consists of 12 residues. V dropped 6 bases and J dropped 7; count of bases not matched to a gene: 3. The CDR3 nucleotides read TGTGCCAGCTCCGACAGGGGGCGAGAGCAGTACTTC. Residues: CASSDRGREQYF.

The rearrangement links TRBV20-1 to TRBJ2-3, with D unclear. The CDR3 has 14 residues. Trimming took off 3 bases at V and 4 bases at J, with 14 bases between the two ends. Germline V gene sequence: CDR1 DFQATT, CDR2 SNEGSKA (reference sequence). The CDR3 DNA reads TGCAGTGCTAGTGGCGGCGGAGCAGCAGATACGCAGTATTTT. It translates to CSASGGGAADTQYF.

The gene calls are TRBV5-6 and TRBJ2-7, with a weak D call TRBD1 (6 bases). Germline-derived CDR1 and CDR2 are SGHDT and YYEEEE. The CDR3 totals 16 residues. The ends were cut back, 2 bases at V and 4 bases at J, with 19 bases in the middle. CDR3 protein: CASSLGGPRSAYEQYF. In nucleotides, the CDR3 is TGTGCCAGCAGCTTAGGGGGTCCCCGTTCCGCTTACGAGCAGTACTTC.

V usage is TRBV5-5 and J usage is TRBJ2-7; TRBD1 might be the D (6 bases). This CDR3 comprises 16 residues. Trimming removed 5 bases from V and 0 bases from J, with 18 bases in between. Germline V gene sequence: CDR1 SGHKS, CDR2 YYEKEE (reference sequence). The CDR3 bases are TGTGCCAGCAGTGTGCAGGGGACAAGCCCCTCCTACGAGCAGTACTTC. It translates to CASSVQGTSPSYEQYF.

This clone was recorded only once. This chain links TRBV9 with TRBJ2-6; D gene ambiguous. Germline V CDR1 and CDR2: SGDLS, YYNGEE. Trimming pared 3 bases from V and 0 bases from J, leaving 7 bases between. The CDR3 has 15 residues. As DNA, the CDR3 is TGTGCCAGCAGCGACCTCAGCTCTGGGGCCAACGTCCTGACTTTC. Amino acids: CASSDLSSGANVLTF.

The CDR3 DNA sequence: TGTGCCAGCAGCCAAGATCCCCGGCTAGCGGGATCCTACGAGCAGTACTTC. Its protein is CASSQDPRLAGSYEQYF. The chain recombines TRBV3-1 (or the pseudogene TRBV3-2) with TRBJ2-7; 9 bases are shared with TRBD2. The germline V gene encodes CDR1 LGHDT and CDR2 YNNKEL (reference sequence). The CDR3 has 17 amino acids. The V segment lost 0 bases and the J segment 1 base; nucleotides outside the gene matches: 7.

The chain uses TRBV12-3 or TRBV12-4 and TRBJ1-1, with TRBD1 identical over 7 bases. The V gene end was trimmed by 5 bases and the J gene end by 11 bases; junction bases not matched to a gene: 11. The CDR3 loop spans 13 amino acids. For the CDR3, the DNA is TGTGCCAGCAGTCCACAGGGGTTAGGTCTGGCTTTCTTT. This translates into CASSPQGLGLAFF.

V usage is TRBV29-1 and J usage is TRBJ2-7; 10 nucleotides match TRBD1. Germline CDR1 SQVTM, CDR2 ANQGSEA. Losses at the gene ends were 7 bases for V and 7 bases for J; bases not matched to a gene: 16. The CDR3 runs 15 residues. CDR3 sequence reads: CSAGRMAGTGEEQYF. CDR3 in DNA: TGCAGCGCGGGGAGGATGGCCGGGACAGGGGAAGAGCAGTACTTC.

V usage is TRBV5-6 and J usage is TRBJ1-3; D remains unclear. Germline V gene lookup returns CDR1 SGHDT and CDR2 YYEEEE. Trimming pared 0 bases from V and 0 bases from J, leaving 7 bases between. CDR3 length: 15 amino acids. CDR3 DNA: TGTGCCAGCAGCTTGGCCTTTAACTCTGGAAACACCATATATTTT. It specifies CASSLAFNSGNTIYF.

V and J are TRBV27 and TRBJ1-6, with 10 positions matching TRBD1. CDR3 length: 16 residues. Germline values: CDR1 MNHEY, CDR2 SMNVEV (reference sequence). V shed 5 bases and J 9 bases; nucleotides not matched to a gene: 10. CDR3 in amino acids: CASSARDRGASSPLHF. CDR3 bases: TGTGCCAGCAGTGCCAGGGACAGGGGCGCTTCTTCACCCCTCCACTTT.

The V and J genes are TRBV7-6 and TRBJ1-1; 8 nucleotides line up with TRBD1. Germline V gives CDR1 SGHVS, CDR2 FNYEAQ. The CDR3 consists of 18 residues. The ends lost 1 base at V and 3 bases at J; junction bases unmatched: 13. The CDR3 nucleotides read TGTGCCAGCAGCTTAGTTAGTCAGGGGGCGCTTCCGGACACTGAAGCTTTCTTT. Its translation is CASSLVSQGALPDTEAFF.

This clone was counted a few times. The chain uses TRBV27 and TRBJ1-2, with 9 bases lining up with TRBD1. CDR3 size: 15 residues. Germline assignment: CDR1 MNHEY and CDR2 SMNVEV (reference sequence). V dropped 2 bases and J dropped 4; count of bases not matched to a gene: 5. This CDR3 is CASSLGPTGGYGYTF. Here the CDR3 DNA reads TGTGCCAGCAGTTTAGGTCCGACAGGGGGCTATGGCTACACCTTC.

V and J are TRBV11-3 and TRBJ1-1, with D perhaps TRBD1 (5 bases). V was cut by 1 base and J by 4 bases, with 10 bases left in between. This CDR3 spans 14 amino acids. The germline gives CDR1 SGHNT, CDR2 YENEEA. CDR3 bases: TGTGCCAGCAGCTTAGGACGGGGGTCCACTGAAGCTTTCTTT. It translates to CASSLGRGSTEAFF.

On this clone itself: One end of the junction fails to match germline, which may point to a read error. The CDR3 DNA reads TGTGCCAGCAGCGTAGCTACCCCACAGGGTGGTTATGGCTACACCTTC. Its protein product is CASSVATPQGGYGYTF. The J gene is TRBJ1-2, the V gene TRBV7-9; the D gene is possibly TRBD1 (6 bases). CDR3 size: 16 residues. Germline V lookup: CDR1 SEHNR, CDR2 FQNEAQ (reference sequence).

The chain joins TRBV4-1 to TRBJ1-1, with D unclear. The germline V and J ends were trimmed by 1 base and 4 bases, with 7 bases remaining between them. This CDR3 region has 13 residues. CDR1 is MGHRA, CDR2 YSYEKL, per germline. This chain's CDR3 is CASSQVTSTEAFF. CDR3 nucleotide sequence: TGCGCCAGCAGCCAAGTAACGAGCACTGAAGCTTTCTTT.

The sample holds one count of this clone. The V call is TRBV7-8, the J call TRBJ2-7, with D maybe TRBD1 (6 bases). The CDR3 contains 13 residues. V gave up 5 bases and J gave up 6 bases, with 14 bases separating them. Germline CDR1 and CDR2: SGHVS and FQNEAQ. CDR3 nucleotides: TGTGCCAGCAGCCACAGGGTATCGACCGAGCAGTACTTC. This encodes CASSHRVSTEQYF.

The chain recombines TRBV25-1 with TRBJ2-7; possible D gene TRBD1, 5 bases. The CDR3 is 14 residues long. Trimming shortened V by 4 bases and J by 2 bases, and 12 bases separated the two germline ends. Looked up from germline, CDR1 is MGHDK and CDR2 is SYGVNS. CDR3: CASSVAGQTYEQYF. For the CDR3, the DNA is TGTGCCAGCAGTGTGGCAGGACAAACCTACGAGCAGTACTTC.

This clone was recorded at least ten times. The rearrangement joins TRBV21-1 to TRBJ2-2; TRBD1, as called in the table, went unchecked against the DNA. TRBV21-1 is a pseudogene segment. The CDR3 totals 16 residues. The DNA of the CDR3 is TGTGCCAGCAGCCGAACGGACAGGAGGAAAACCGGGGAGCTGTTTTTT. Protein: CASSRTDRRKTGELFF.

The chain couples TRBV10-3 to TRBJ2-5; 10 bases align to TRBD2. J was trimmed by 3 bases and V by 8 bases; bases with no gene match: 3. CDR3 size: 13 residues. Germline loops: CDR1 ENHRY, CDR2 SYGVKD. The DNA for the CDR3 is TGTGCCATCCGTCTAGCGGGAGAAGAGACCCAGTACTTC. It encodes CAIRLAGEETQYF.

This clone has a single count. The V and J genes are TRBV30 and TRBJ2-1, with a possible D match to TRBD1 (6 bases). Trimming left V 2 bases short and J 7 bases short, with 15 bases between. The CDR3 has 14 residues. CDR1 GTSNPN and CDR2 SVGIG come from the germline V gene (reference sequence). CDR3 protein: CAWSSQGLGNEQFF. The CDR3 nucleotides are TGTGCCTGGAGTAGCCAGGGGCTTGGGAATGAGCAGTTCTTC.

The chain has TRBV19 and TRBJ2-7, with TRBD1 matching 9 bases. V gave up 6 bases and J gave up 6 bases; unmatched junction bases: 6. The CDR3 contains 13 residues. Germline V CDR1 and CDR2: LNHDA, SQIVND (reference sequence). CDR3 nucleotides: TGTGCCAGTAGCCGGGGGACAGGGTTCGAGCAGTACTTC. Its translation is CASSRGTGFEQYF.

V gene TRBV6-5 combines with J gene TRBJ1-3; D not certain. This CDR3 spans 14 amino acids. Germline V lookup: CDR1 MNHEY, CDR2 SVGAGI. The V gene lost 4 bases and the J gene lost 4 bases, with 11 bases spanning the gap. The CDR3 region has the DNA TGTGCCAGCAGTTCTACTTATACGGGAAACACCATATATTTT. It is translated as CASSSTYTGNTIYF.

The rearrangement links TRBV5-6 to TRBJ2-3; 9 bases are a match to TRBD2. Germline values: CDR1 SGHDT, CDR2 YYEEEE. The CDR3 is 16 amino acids. V gave up 6 bases and J gave up 0 bases; unmatched junction bases: 8. The CDR3 nucleotides are TGTGCCAGCAAACTAGCGGGTGGAATCAGCACAGATACGCAGTATTTT. It translates to CASKLAGGISTDTQYF.

The V call is TRBV7-2, the J call TRBJ1-5; D gene ambiguous. V was shortened by 3 bases and J by 3 bases, with 3 bases between the two germline ends. CDR3 size: 12 residues. Per the germline V gene, CDR1 is SGHTA and CDR2 is FQGNSA. The CDR3 region is CASSFNNQPQHF. The CDR3 region has the DNA TGTGCCAGCAGCTTTAACAATCAGCCCCAGCATTTT.